This is a list of T cell receptor beta chains from one sample in a study of persistence of HIV-infected CD4 T cells. Profiled with immunoSEQ multiplex PCR; TCRdb holds only in-frame clones, not every one. Of approximately 20,000 clones listed, approximately 80% are singletons. Antigens for these TCRs are unknown. Sequenced here: CD4+ T cells sorted from PBMCs after approximately 19-hour stimulation, sampled from a patient who received antiretroviral therapy. Receptor source: an adult man with HIV who was CMV-seropositive. CDR3s include the opening cysteine and the closing phenylalanine or tryptophan.

cdr3_aa v_call
CASSHYQGDHEQFF TRBV3-1/TRBV3-2
CASFRTGTGKNSPLHF TRBV2
CASRDRAGANEKLFF TRBV10-2
CAISESTGSYEQYF TRBV10-3
CASRGAGVYEQYF TRBV28
CASTRFQGDEDTQYF TRBV5-4
CASRDWTGGDTGELFF TRBV10-2
CASSESVRGSSYNSPLHF TRBV6-1
CASGLPGFHTEAFF TRBV12-5
CAWSKGLYSNQPQHF TRBV30
CAWNGQLFNEKLFF TRBV30
CASSVEVFSYEQYF TRBV9
CASSKVTGGRDTDTQYF TRBV21-1
CASSWGQNLYGYTF TRBV28
CASSPDSGRGNEQFF TRBV5-4
CASSLGTVNYGYTF TRBV5-6
CASSTGTAGEQYF TRBV10-1
CASGWTYQDTQYF TRBV2
CASSQAGAIAGELFF TRBV14
CASSPLGYSNQPQHF TRBV4-1
CASSLPGQVKDTQYF TRBV5-4
CSASGDLSSGNTIYF TRBV20-1
CASSIHTDNYGYTF TRBV19
CASSDPTPLRNTIYF TRBV6-1
CASSLTGLLYNEQFF TRBV5-4
CASSLGGLFRTDTQYF TRBV28
CASSEAGGGGYNEQFF TRBV2
CASSPAGLNSPLHF TRBV18
CASSGSSGANVLTF TRBV9